This T cell receptor beta chain was recorded in a study of blood T cell repertoires in COVID-19. The ends lost 4 bases at V and 4 bases at J; junction bases unmatched: 10. This CDR3 has 15 residues. Germline V CDR1 and CDR2: SGHRS, YFSETQ. How the authors handled the data: Reference gene primer amplification gave nucleated cell count estimates. Profiled with immunoSEQ multiplex PCR; TCRdb holds only in-frame clones, not every one. That table furnishes V, J and clone size, whereas the DNA furnished D and trimming. The data contain more than 250,000 clones, around 85% of them singletons. Allocation to cohorts depended on clinical history reported by the participants. Donors in Cohort 3 counted as recovered after two negative PCRs, clearance, or symptom resolution. Worth noting for this clone: Other DNA sequences from this sample encode an identical CDR3 as well.

This chain links TRBV5-1 with TRBJ2-5; 7 nucleotides agree with TRBD2. The sequenced material came from PBMCs or T cells enriched from blood (not recorded which). The origin of this receptor is a man aged 25-45 years who had recovered from COVID-19. CDR3 DNA: TGCGCCAGCAGCCTCAGCGGGAATGGGGGAGAGACCCAGTACTTC. Protein product: CASSLSGNGGETQYF.